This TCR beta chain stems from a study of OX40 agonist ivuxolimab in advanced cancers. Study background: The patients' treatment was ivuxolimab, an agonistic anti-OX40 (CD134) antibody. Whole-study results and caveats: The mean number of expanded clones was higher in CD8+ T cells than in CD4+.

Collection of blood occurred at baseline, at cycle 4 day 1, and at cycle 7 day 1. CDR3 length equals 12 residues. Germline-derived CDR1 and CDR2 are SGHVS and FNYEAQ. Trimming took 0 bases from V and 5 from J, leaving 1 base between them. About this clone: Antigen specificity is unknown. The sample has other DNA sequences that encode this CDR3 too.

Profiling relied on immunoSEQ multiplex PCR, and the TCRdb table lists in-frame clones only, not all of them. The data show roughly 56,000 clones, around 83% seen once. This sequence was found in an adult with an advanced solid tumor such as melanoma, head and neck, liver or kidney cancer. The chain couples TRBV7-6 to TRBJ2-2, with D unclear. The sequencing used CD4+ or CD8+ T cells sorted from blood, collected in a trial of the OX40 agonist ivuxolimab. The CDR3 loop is CASSLATGELFF. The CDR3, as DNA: TGTGCCAGCAGCTTAGCGACCGGGGAGCTGTTTTTT. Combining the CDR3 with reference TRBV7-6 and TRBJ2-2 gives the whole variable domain GAGVSQSPRYKVTKRGQDVALRCDPISGHVSLYWYRQALGQGPEFLTYFNYEAQQDKSGLPNDRFSAERPEGSISTLTIQRTEQRDSAMYRCASSLATGELFFGEGSRLTVL.